The present entry profiles one T cell receptor beta chain with its context. The antigen remains unidentified. Germline V lookup: CDR1 SGHRS, CDR2 YFSETQ. The CDR3 has 14 amino acids. This specimen belongs to a study of T cells expressing NK-cell markers. Study as a whole: All TCR beta repertoires analysed originated from sorted CD3+CD56+NKG2C+, CD3+CD56+NKG2C- and CD3+CD56-NKG2C+ T cells. Broader study findings: Four donors' CD3+CD56-NKG2C+ cells were dominated by the same clonotypes. In several donors, dominant CD3+CD56+NKG2C+ clones formed roughly 1.0-8% of CD8+ cells.

Beta-chain TCR cDNA was generated via 5'RACE template switching with UMIs. TCRdb reprocessed the 5' RACE reads, with one entry per CDR3 protein and no DNA. The data show 250,000 to 300,000 distinct CDR3 sequences, and the top ten clones hold 4.2%. The chain is built from TRBV5-1 and TRBJ1-1; TCRdb gives TRBD1 as the D gene, but with no DNA this cannot be confirmed. This clonotype originated in a woman between 18 and 70 years old in good health. Material: blood T cells: a sorted CD56 or NKG2C T cell subset, CD4+ or CD8+ T cells, or bulk PBMC T cells (not recorded which). The CDR3 spells CASTTGGYNTEAFF.